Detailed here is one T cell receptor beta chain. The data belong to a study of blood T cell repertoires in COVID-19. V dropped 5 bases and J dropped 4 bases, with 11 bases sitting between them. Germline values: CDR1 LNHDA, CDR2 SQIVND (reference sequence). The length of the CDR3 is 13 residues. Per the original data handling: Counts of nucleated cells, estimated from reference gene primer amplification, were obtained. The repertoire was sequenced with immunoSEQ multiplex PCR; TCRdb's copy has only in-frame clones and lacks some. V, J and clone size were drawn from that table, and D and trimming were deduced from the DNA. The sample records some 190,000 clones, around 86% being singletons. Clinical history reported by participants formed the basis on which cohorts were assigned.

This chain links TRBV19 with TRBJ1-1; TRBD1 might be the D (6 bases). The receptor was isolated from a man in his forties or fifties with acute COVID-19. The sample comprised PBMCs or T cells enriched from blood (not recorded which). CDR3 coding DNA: TGTGCCAGTAGTGAACAGGGAGCCACTGAAGCTTTCTTT. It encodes CASSEQGATEAFF.